What follows are 12 T cell receptor beta chains derived from one specimen sequenced in a study of T-cell reconstitution after alpha-beta-depleted transplantation in children. Unique molecular identifiers featured in how the TCRbeta library was prepared. TCRdb reanalysed the PCR reads using MiXCR and keeps one entry per CDR3 protein. The sample has a few hundred thousand distinct CDR3 sequences; roughly 27% are singletons. The sample here was PBMCs, taken before TCRalphabeta/CD19-depleted stem cell transplant. The origin of the receptors is a boy under two years old with Wiskott-Aldrich syndrome, due to receive a stem cell transplant.

V and J are TRBV5-1 and TRBJ2-5; D may correspond to TRBD1 or TRBD2 (5 bases each). Germline V lookup: CDR1 SGHRS, CDR2 YFSETQ. The V end lost 4 bases, the J end lost 4 bases, and 14 bases lay between the germline ends. The CDR3 length is 14 residues. The CDR3 reads CASSRTPGIETQYF. The CDR3 region has the DNA TGCGCCAGCAGCCGGACACCGGGGATAGAGACCCAGTACTTC. Drawing the rest from reference TRBV5-1 and TRBJ2-5, the complete variable domain is KAGVTQTPRYLIKTRGQQVTLSCSPISGHRSVSWYQQTPGQGLQFLFEYFSETQRNKGNFPGRFSGRQFSNSRSEMNVSTLELGDSALYLCASSRTPGIETQYFGPGTRLLVL.

This clonotype was observed a few times. The chain links TRBV7-8 to TRBJ2-1, with 10 positions matching TRBD1. The CDR3 totals 17 residues. The germline V gene has CDR1 SGHVS and CDR2 FQNEAQ. V shed 5 bases, J shed 7 bases, and the junction held 14 bases outside the gene matches. CDR3 sequence: CASSKRGFGTGVNEQFF. The DNA for the CDR3 is TGTGCCAGCAGCAAAAGGGGGTTTGGGACAGGGGTTAATGAGCAGTTCTTC.

The V gene is TRBV12-3 or TRBV12-4, the J gene TRBJ2-1; D is uncertain. This CDR3 contains 12 residues. V lost 5 bases, J lost 9 bases, and 11 bases lay in between. This chain's CDR3 is CASSLPLREQFF. CDR3 DNA: TGTGCCAGCAGTCTACCGCTACGTGAGCAGTTCTTC.

This clonotype was recorded a few times. CDR3 nucleotide sequence: TGTGCCAGCAGCCGAAGAGGAGGCGCGGGGGAAGAGACCCAGTACTTC. Protein sequence: CASSRRGGAGEETQYF. This chain uses TRBV3-1 with TRBJ2-5; 7 bases line up with TRBD2. V gave up 4 bases and J gave up 3 bases; unmatched junction bases: 11. CDR1 LGHDT and CDR2 YNNKEL come from the germline V gene (reference sequence). The CDR3 contains 16 residues.

There are a few counts of this clonotype. Just one base apart from a much larger clone, this may be a read error. This chain joins TRBV10-2 and TRBJ2-3, with D unclear. Germline assignment: CDR1 WSHSY and CDR2 SAAADI. The CDR3 has 11 amino acids. V gave up 6 bases and J gave up 4 bases, with 5 bases separating them. The CDR3 nucleotides are TGCGCCAGCAGCAACCCAGATACGCAGTATTTT. This sequence encodes CASSNPDTQYF.

V usage is TRBV3-1 and J usage is TRBJ2-7; D call uncertain. Trimming took off 0 bases at V and 5 bases at J, with 14 bases between the two ends. The CDR3 is 15 residues long. Germline V gene sequence: CDR1 LGHDT, CDR2 YNNKEL (reference sequence). The CDR3, as DNA: TGTGCCAGCAGCCAAGATCCAGTCGTTCGGGACGAGCAGTACTTC. This codes for CASSQDPVVRDEQYF.

In its sample, this clonotype was seen many times. V gene TRBV5-1 combines with J gene TRBJ2-5; 9 bases align to TRBD1. The CDR3 is made up of 13 amino acids. Germline V gene sequence: CDR1 SGHRS, CDR2 YFSETQ. V was clipped by 5 bases and J by 1 base; unmatched bases: 0. CDR3 sequence (DNA): TGCGCCAGCAGGACAGGGGGCCAAGAGACCCAGTACTTC. Translation: CASRTGGQETQYF.

The chain carries TRBV29-1 and TRBJ2-7; 9 nucleotides line up with TRBD2. Germline V gene sequence: CDR1 SQVTM, CDR2 ANQGSEA. The CDR3 length is 14 residues. V lost 5 bases and J lost 0; bases outside the gene matches: 5. CDR3 sequence: CSVRTSELSYEQYF. The CDR3, as DNA: TGCAGCGTTAGGACTAGCGAGCTCTCCTACGAGCAGTACTTC.

This chain links TRBV12-3 or TRBV12-4 with TRBJ1-5, with D unclear. The V gene lost 3 bases and the J gene lost 4 bases, with 10 bases spanning the gap. The CDR3 consists of 14 residues. DNA of the CDR3: TGTGCCAGCAGTTTGGTGGCACAAAATCAGCCCCAGCATTTT. It codes for CASSLVAQNQPQHF.

The chain uses TRBV20-1 and TRBJ2-7; D ambiguous. The germline CDR1 and CDR2 sequences are DFQATT and SNEGSKA (reference sequence). V lost 0 bases and J 0 bases, leaving 12 bases between the germline ends. This CDR3 comprises 15 residues. This chain's CDR3 is CSARDLRTGSYEQYF. The CDR3 nucleotides are TGCAGTGCTAGAGATCTTCGGACGGGCTCCTACGAGCAGTACTTC.

This clonotype was seen a few times. This CDR3 is CASSLKGTSGANVLTF. In DNA form, the CDR3 reads TGTGCCAGCAGCTTAAAGGGGACTTCTGGGGCCAACGTCCTGACTTTC. The V call is TRBV7-2, the J call TRBJ2-6, with D tentatively TRBD2 (6 bases). The germline V gene has CDR1 SGHTA and CDR2 FQGNSA. The CDR3 contains 16 residues. V was trimmed by 2 bases and J by 1 base, leaving 9 bases between them.

With respect to this clonotype: Sequence at one end of the junction differs from germline and may be a read error. This chain uses TRBV28 with TRBJ2-5; 8 bases match TRBD2. CDR1 and CDR2 from the germline V gene are MDHEN and SYDVKM. The CDR3 is 13 amino acids. CDR3 sequence (DNA): TGTGCCAGCAGAAATAGCGGGAAGTACTCCCTGGACTTC. Translated, it gives CASRNSGKYSLDF.